These 26 T cell receptor beta chains share one sample of origin, sequenced in a study of OX40 agonist ivuxolimab in advanced cancers. Method: immunoSEQ multiplex PCR; TCRdb's copy keeps in-frame clones and lacks some. The table includes about 66,000 clones, around 84% detected once. The starting material was CD4+ or CD8+ T cells sorted from blood, obtained in a trial of the OX40 agonist ivuxolimab. These receptors were collected from an adult with an advanced solid tumor such as melanoma, head and neck, liver or kidney cancer.

The J gene is TRBJ1-1, the V gene TRBV5-1; unclear D gene. This CDR3 contains 12 residues. V lost 4 bases to trimming and J lost 5 bases, with 9 bases between them. Germline loops: CDR1 SGHRS, CDR2 YFSETQ. The CDR3 coding sequence is TGCGCCAGCAGCCGGGGTAGGACTGAAGCTTTCTTT. This codes for CASSRGRTEAFF.

This clone was detected a few times. The J gene is TRBJ1-6, the V gene TRBV2; weak D call: TRBD1 (6 bases). V was cut by 4 bases and J by 6 bases, with 13 bases left in between. Germline CDR1 is SNHLY and CDR2 is FYNNEI. There are 15 residues in the CDR3. The CDR3 reads CASSVQGSLNSPLHF. The CDR3, as DNA: TGTGCCAGCAGTGTCCAGGGGAGCCTTAATTCACCCCTCCACTTT.

This rearrangement joins TRBV21-1 to TRBJ2-3; the table's TRBD2 call for D was not verified on the DNA. TRBV21-1 is designated a pseudogene. The CDR3 is made up of 16 amino acids. The CDR3 loop is CAYRGDSGPCTDTQYF. In nucleotides, the CDR3 is TGTGCCTACCGGGGGGATAGCGGGCCTTGCACAGATACGCAGTATTTT.

J is TRBJ1-2 and V is TRBV7-2; weak D call: TRBD1 (6 bases). There are 15 residues in the CDR3. Germline CDR1 is SGHTA and CDR2 is FQGNSA. Trimming took off 3 bases at V and 4 bases at J, with 15 bases between the two ends. The CDR3 bases are TGTGCCAGCAGCTTGGCAAGGGGGGATTTCTATGGCTACACCTTC. It is translated as CASSLARGDFYGYTF.

This chain joins TRBV19 and TRBJ2-7, with 8 positions matching TRBD1. There are 13 residues in the CDR3. Germline V gene sequence: CDR1 LNHDA, CDR2 SQIVND (reference sequence). V trimming: 7 bases; J trimming: 0 bases; junction bases outside the gene matches: 2. The CDR3 nucleotides are TGTGCCAGTAAGACAGGGGACTCCTACGAGCAGTACTTC. It encodes CASKTGDSYEQYF.

This clone was seen just once. This chain links TRBV4-2 with TRBJ1-5, with D tentatively TRBD1 (6 bases). The ends were cut back, 0 bases at V and 5 bases at J, with 14 bases in the middle. The CDR3 consists of 16 residues. In germline, CDR1 is LGHNA, CDR2 YNFKEQ. The CDR3 DNA reads as TGTGCCAGCAGCCAAGAACCAGGGGTCCGGGATCAGCCCCAGCATTTT. Its protein product is CASSQEPGVRDQPQHF.

The V gene is TRBV5-1, the J gene TRBJ1-2, with a tentative D call TRBD1 (5 bases). Trimming removed 5 bases from V and 1 base from J, with 12 bases in between. Germline V gene data show CDR1 as SGHRS and CDR2 as YFSETQ. The length of the CDR3 is 14 residues. The DNA for the CDR3 is TGCGCCAGCAGTAGGGCAGACAGTAACTATGGCTACACCTTC. Encoded protein: CASSRADSNYGYTF.

The chain combines TRBV4-1 with TRBJ2-7; 8 bases agree with TRBD2. From germline, CDR1 is MGHRA and CDR2 YSYEKL. The CDR3 runs 15 residues. V was clipped by 4 bases and J by 3 bases; unmatched bases: 8. As DNA, the CDR3 is TGCGCCAGCAGCCCTTTCCCGGGGGGGGACTACGAGCAGTACTTC. It specifies CASSPFPGGDYEQYF.

The J gene is TRBJ2-1, the V gene TRBV30; D perhaps matches TRBD2 (6 bases). CDR1 is GTSNPN, CDR2 SVGIG, per germline (reference sequence). The length of the CDR3 is 14 residues. Trimming removed 6 bases from V and 3 bases from J, with 15 bases in between. The CDR3 DNA reads as TGTGCCTGTACGGAGGGCCAAGGCTACAATGAGCAGTTCTTC. It translates to CACTEGQGYNEQFF.

The chain joins TRBV19 to TRBJ1-2; no clear D. The germline gives CDR1 LNHDA, CDR2 SQIVND (reference sequence). This CDR3 has 14 amino acids. V lost 6 bases, J lost 0 bases, and 11 bases lay in between. Here the CDR3 DNA reads TGTGCCAGTAGGAAGGACGGATCTAACTATGGCTACACCTTC. It yields the protein CASRKDGSNYGYTF.

The V gene is TRBV10-3, the J gene TRBJ1-2; 8 bases are a match to TRBD1. The length of the CDR3 is 13 residues. Germline CDR1 reads ENHRY; CDR2 reads SYGVKD. Trimming took 6 bases from V and 8 from J; bases not matched to a gene: 8. For the CDR3, the DNA is TGTGCCATCAGCCCGGGACAGGCGGAAGGCTACACCTTC. Encoded protein: CAISPGQAEGYTF.

V usage is TRBV6-1 and J usage is TRBJ2-3; D is ambiguous. The CDR3 contains 14 residues. Germline CDR1 is MNHNS and CDR2 is SASEGT. The V and J ends lost 1 base and 2 bases respectively, with 7 bases between them. The CDR3 region has the DNA TGTGCCAGCAGTGAAGAAGGATACACAGATACGCAGTATTTT. Translating gives CASSEEGYTDTQYF.

V and J are TRBV6-1 and TRBJ2-7; a possible D gene is TRBD1 (6 bases). This CDR3 region has 14 residues. The V gene's germline CDR1 is MNHNS and CDR2 SASEGT. Trimming left V 1 base short and J 3 bases short, with 10 bases between. The CDR3 here is CASSEDTGIYEQYV. DNA for the CDR3: TGTGCCAGCAGTGAAGACACAGGGATCTACGAGCAGTACGTC.

The chain carries TRBV4-2 and TRBJ2-1, with D possibly matching TRBD2 (5 bases). Germline V gives CDR1 LGHNA, CDR2 YNFKEQ. CDR3 length equals 16 residues. Trimming pared 0 bases from V and 0 bases from J, leaving 9 bases between. In DNA form, the CDR3 reads TGTGCCAGCAGCCAAGATAGCGCCGGCTCCTACAATGAGCAGTTCTTC. Amino acid sequence: CASSQDSAGSYNEQFF.

The gene calls are TRBV6-1 and TRBJ2-5; the match to TRBD2 covers 7 bases. The CDR3 spans 14 residues. Germline V gene sequence: CDR1 MNHNS, CDR2 SASEGT. With V trimmed by 4 bases and J by 4 bases, 6 bases remained unmatched. CDR3 residues: CASSGAGWRETQYF. In nucleotides, the CDR3 is TGTGCCAGCAGTGGAGCGGGGTGGCGAGAGACCCAGTACTTC.

V gene TRBV6-6 combines with J gene TRBJ1-2; D gene ambiguous. From germline, CDR1 is MNHNY and CDR2 SVGAGI (reference sequence). V lost 4 bases to trimming and J lost 5 bases, with 8 bases between them. The CDR3 covers 12 residues. In DNA, the CDR3 is TGTGCCAGCAGTTTCGACAAATATGGCTACACCTTC. Translation: CASSFDKYGYTF.

The gene calls are TRBV19 and TRBJ1-5, with D possibly matching TRBD1 (5 bases). V was shortened by 6 bases and J by 7 bases, with 13 bases between the two germline ends. The CDR3 consists of 13 residues. CDR1 is LNHDA, CDR2 SQIVND, per germline (reference sequence). The CDR3 here is CASSGGESQPQHF. CDR3 bases: TGTGCCAGTAGCGGGGGAGAAAGCCAGCCCCAGCATTTT.

This chain uses TRBV19 with TRBJ1-5; D uncertain. Germline values: CDR1 LNHDA, CDR2 SQIVND (reference sequence). The V gene lost 3 bases and the J gene lost 0 bases, with 12 bases spanning the gap. The CDR3 loop spans 16 amino acids. The CDR3 loop is CASSIGWSYSNQPQHF. The CDR3 DNA reads TGTGCCAGTAGTATCGGGTGGTCTTATAGCAATCAGCCCCAGCATTTT.

This clone appeared a single time. This chain uses TRBV7-3 with TRBJ2-3; 10 bases are shared with TRBD1. After removal of 4 bases from V and 3 bases from J, the junction contained 1 base not matched to a gene. The CDR3 sequence is 14 residues long. Germline lookup yields CDR1 SGHTA and CDR2 FQGTGA. CDR3 nucleotide sequence: TGTGCCAGCAGCTCGGGACAGGGGACAGATACGCAGTATTTT. Its protein product is CASSSGQGTDTQYF.

This clone was recorded at least ten times. This chain uses TRBV28 with TRBJ2-2; D is perhaps TRBD1 (6 bases). CDR1 MDHEN and CDR2 SYDVKM come from the germline V gene. This CDR3 has 16 residues. Trimming left V 6 bases short and J 4 bases short, with 18 bases between. The CDR3: CASRSFDRQSTGELFF. The CDR3 coding sequence is TGTGCCAGCAGATCTTTCGACAGGCAATCCACCGGGGAGCTGTTTTTT.

The chain is built from TRBV10-2 and TRBJ1-1; 10 nucleotides agree with TRBD1. Germline V gene lookup returns CDR1 WSHSY and CDR2 SAAADI. V shed 6 bases, J shed 2 bases, and the junction held 12 bases outside the gene matches. The CDR3 consists of 17 residues. CDR3 sequence reads: CASRVGLGQGVNTEAFF. In DNA, the CDR3 is TGCGCCAGCAGGGTAGGGCTAGGACAGGGGGTAAACACTGAAGCTTTCTTT.

The V call is TRBV4-1, the J call TRBJ1-4; maybe TRBD1 (5 bases). Germline V gene sequence: CDR1 MGHRA, CDR2 YSYEKL. This CDR3 is 16 amino acids long. The V end was cut by 0 bases, the J end by 5 bases, with 13 bases between. The DNA for the CDR3 is TGCGCCAGCAGCCAAGACCCCCAGGGAGGAAATGAAAAACTGTTTTTT. Residues: CASSQDPQGGNEKLFF.

The rearrangement uses TRBV11-2 and TRBJ1-5; unclear D gene. Germline V gives CDR1 SGHAT, CDR2 FQNNGV. Trimming shortened V by 5 bases and J by 1 base, and 15 bases separated the two germline ends. This CDR3 contains 16 residues. The DNA of the CDR3 is TGTGCCAGCAGCCCCAGGTCTGGAGGGAGCAATCAGCCCCAGCATTTT. Residues: CASSPRSGGSNQPQHF.

This chain joins TRBV25-1 and TRBJ1-1; D is possibly TRBD1 (5 bases). This CDR3 has 15 residues. CDR1 MGHDK and CDR2 SYGVNS come from the germline V gene. Between the trimmed V and J ends, which lost 8 bases and 4 bases, there was a span of 20 bases. CDR3 sequence: CASRDLGRDGTEAFF. The CDR3 coding sequence is TGTGCCAGCCGAGACTTGGGGCGGGACGGCACTGAAGCTTTCTTT.

This clone was recorded once. This sequence joins TRBV6-6 and TRBJ2-1, with D perhaps given as TRBD1 or TRBD2 (6 bases each). CDR1 is MNHNY and CDR2 is SVGAGI in the germline V gene (reference sequence). This CDR3 region has 12 residues. Trimming removed 10 bases from V and 7 bases from J, with 14 bases in between. CDR3 region: CATFLGGNEQFF. The DNA of the CDR3 is TGTGCCACCTTCCTAGGGGGGAATGAGCAGTTCTTC.

The chain carries TRBV5-1 and TRBJ2-1, with unresolved D. CDR3 length: 13 amino acids. Germline loops: CDR1 SGHRS, CDR2 YFSETQ. V lost 1 base, J lost 5 bases, and 7 bases lay in between. The CDR3 nucleotides are TGCGCCAGCAGCTTGCTTTTCAACAATGAGCAGTTCTTC. It encodes CASSLLFNNEQFF.